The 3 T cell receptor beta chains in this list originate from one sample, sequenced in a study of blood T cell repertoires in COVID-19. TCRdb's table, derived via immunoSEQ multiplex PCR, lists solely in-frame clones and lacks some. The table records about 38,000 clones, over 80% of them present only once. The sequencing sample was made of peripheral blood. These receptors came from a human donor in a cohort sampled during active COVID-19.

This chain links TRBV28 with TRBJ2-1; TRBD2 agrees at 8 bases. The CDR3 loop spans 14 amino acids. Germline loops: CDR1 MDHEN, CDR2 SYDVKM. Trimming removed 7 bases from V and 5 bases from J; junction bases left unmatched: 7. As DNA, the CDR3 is TGTGCCAGCACCTCGGGAGGGAGTCACAATGAGCAGTTCTTC. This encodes CASTSGGSHNEQFF.

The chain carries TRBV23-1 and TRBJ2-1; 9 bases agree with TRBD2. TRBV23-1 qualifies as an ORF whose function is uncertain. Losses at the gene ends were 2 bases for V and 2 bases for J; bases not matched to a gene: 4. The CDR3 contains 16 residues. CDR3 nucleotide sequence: TGCGCCAGCAGTCAAGGGTGCGGGAGGGCCTACAATGAGCAGTTCTTC. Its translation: CASSQGCGRAYNEQFF.

The CDR3 coding sequence is TGTGCCAGCAGCCAAGATCTGGCGGGGGGCACAGATACGCAGTATTTT. Protein: CASSQDLAGGTDTQYF. This chain joins TRBV4-2 and TRBJ2-3; 7 bases align to TRBD2. Trimming took 0 bases from V and 1 from J; bases not matched to a gene: 4. Germline loops: CDR1 LGHNA, CDR2 YNFKEQ. This CDR3 comprises 16 residues.